Reported below is one T cell receptor beta chain. The CDR3 runs 12 residues. Per germline, CDR1 SNHLY and CDR2 FYNNEI. The V end was cut by 7 bases, the J end by 7 bases, with 13 bases between. The data were taken from a study of shared T cell receptors in the human thymus. Generated by immunoSEQ multiplex PCR, the TCRdb table keeps only in-frame clones and is missing some. The sample lists some 760,000 clones, roughly 85% occurring once. This sample was shared with a second study, whose subject was human thymus T cells. Per that study: Among the donors, all were healthy Finnish infants having corrective surgery for congenital heart defects. Thymus tissue for the work was resected from patients undergoing corrective heart surgery. Repertoires from thymus and blood appeared to show biased V and J gene usage. Unrelated individuals had highly overlapping thymic repertoires, as reported in related research.

The sequence came from a girl under three years old with a congenital heart defect. This rearrangement joins TRBV2 to TRBJ1-2, with D possibly being TRBD1 (5 bases). The sample was thymocytes. The chain's CDR3 is CASMAGVAGYTF. The DNA of the CDR3 is TGTGCCAGCATGGCGGGGGTCGCTGGCTACACCTTC. The complete variable domain, with remaining parts taken from reference TRBV2 and TRBJ1-2, reads EPEVTQTPSHQVTQMGQEVILRCVPISNHLYFYWYRQILGQKVEFLVSFYNNEISEKSEIFDDQFSVERPDGSNFTLKIRSTKLEDSAMYFCASMAGVAGYTFGSGTRLTVV.